These 26 T cell receptor beta chains share one sample of origin, sequenced in a study of CD8+CD57+ T cells in acquired aplastic anemia. TCR beta VDJ and CDR3 profiling used genomic DNA as template. Each CDR3 protein is one row after TCRdb ran MiXCR on the reads. The profile shows roughly 180,000 distinct CDR3 sequences, around 50% of them singletons. The patients chosen for sequencing had shown expansion of CD8+CD57+ cells (detected by flow cytometry). The sample was sorted CD4+, CD8+, or CD8+CD57+ T cells (not recorded which) from PBMCs. The source is a human donor with aplastic anemia.

This chain uses TRBV2 with TRBJ2-3; D ambiguous. CDR1 and CDR2 from the germline V gene are SNHLY and FYNNEI. This CDR3 spans 14 amino acids. The V and J ends lost 6 bases and 0 bases respectively, with 10 bases between them. The CDR3 loop is CASSQTLSTDTQYF. In nucleotides, the CDR3 is TGTGCCAGCAGCCAGACCCTCAGCACAGATACGCAGTATTTT.

J is TRBJ2-7 and V is TRBV10-3, with TRBD1 identical over 10 bases. CDR1 and CDR2 from the germline V gene are ENHRY and SYGVKD. J lost 4 bases, V lost 3 bases, and 6 bases had no gene match. The CDR3 is 15 residues long. The CDR3 sequence: CAISDPTGGLYEQYF. CDR3 nucleotide sequence: TGTGCCATCAGTGATCCGACAGGGGGCTTGTACGAGCAGTACTTC.

This clonotype was recorded at least ten times. The CDR3 sequence: CASSEGTGGGYTF. CDR3 nucleotides: TGTGCCAGCAGCGAGGGGACAGGGGGAGGCTACACCTTC. This sequence joins TRBV9 and TRBJ1-2, with TRBD1 identical over 11 bases. This CDR3 contains 13 residues. V dropped 3 bases and J dropped 8; count of bases not matched to a gene: 3. Germline CDR1 reads SGDLS; CDR2 reads YYNGEE. Variable domain in full (rest from reference TRBV9 and TRBJ1-2): DSGVTQTPKHLITATGQRVTLRCSPRSGDLSVYWYQQSLDQGLQFLIQYYNGEERAKGNILERFSAQQFPDLHSELNLSSLELGDSALYFCASSEGTGGGYTFGSGTRLTVV.

As to this clonotype: It may be a read error: a sequence one base away is much more abundant. The J gene is TRBJ1-6, the V gene TRBV9; D uncertain. Germline-derived CDR1 and CDR2 are SGDLS and YYNGEE. The CDR3 is 18 amino acids. The V end was cut by 2 bases, the J end by 0 bases, with 15 bases between. CDR3 coding DNA: TGTGCCAGCAGCGTTGGGTCCGCCGGCAGCTCCTATAATTCACCCCTCCACTTT. It specifies CASSVGSAGSSYNSPLHF.

For this clonotype: As the CDR3 is not closed by the conserved phenylalanine or tryptophan, this likely results from a read error. The V gene is TRBV29-1, the J gene TRBJ2-7, with D possibly TRBD1 on 5 matching bases. V lost 7 bases to trimming and J lost 4 bases, with 8 bases between them. The CDR3 consists of 10 residues. The germline gives CDR1 SQVTM, CDR2 ANQGSEA. CDR3 bases: TGCAGCGGGGGCCTATACGAGCAGTACTCC. It codes for CSGGLYEQYS.

Only a few counts were recorded for this clonotype. CDR3 protein: CATSRDPNSWGGETQYF. The CDR3 DNA reads TGTGCCACCAGCAGAGATCCTAATAGTTGGGGCGGGGAGACCCAGTACTTC. The gene calls are TRBV15 and TRBJ2-5, with D perhaps matching TRBD1 or TRBD2 (5 bases each). The germline V and J ends were trimmed by 0 bases and 5 bases, with 19 bases remaining between them. The CDR3 runs 17 residues. Germline V lookup: CDR1 LNHNV, CDR2 YYDKDF (reference sequence).

This chain links TRBV5-6 with TRBJ2-2; 8 bases agree with TRBD1. Germline-derived CDR1 and CDR2 are SGHDT and YYEEEE. This CDR3 is 17 amino acids long. After removal of 3 bases from V and 4 bases from J, the junction contained 11 bases not matched to a gene. This CDR3 reads CASSYRRGTGATGELFF. The CDR3 nucleotides are TGTGCCAGCAGCTACCGCCGGGGGACAGGTGCCACCGGGGAGCTGTTTTTT.

This chain joins TRBV10-3 and TRBJ1-5; D remains unclear. The germline CDR1 and CDR2 sequences are ENHRY and SYGVKD. V lost 3 bases and J lost 7, with 7 bases in between. The CDR3 is 12 amino acids. CDR3 nucleotides: TGTGCCATCAGTGATGGAGAACAGCCCCAGCATTTT. Protein product: CAISDGEQPQHF.

This clonotype appeared once. This chain links TRBV5-1 with TRBJ2-1, with D unresolved. Deletions cut 4 bases from V and 4 bases from J, with 12 bases between. This CDR3 is 14 amino acids long. In germline, CDR1 is SGHRS, CDR2 YFSETQ. For the CDR3, the DNA is TGCGCCAGCAGCAGACAACAGCAGTACAATGAGCAGTTCTTC. This sequence encodes CASSRQQQYNEQFF.

Notes on this clonotype: Possible read error: a much larger clone is one base away. This rearrangement joins TRBV10-3 to TRBJ2-5; D may be TRBD2 (5 bases). The CDR3 runs 15 residues. CDR1 is ENHRY, CDR2 SYGVKD, per germline. Trimming stripped 5 bases from V and 5 bases from J, with 18 bases between. The CDR3 DNA reads as TGTGCCATCAGTCCGATAGGACTGGCGGTGGAGACCCAGTACTTC. Amino acids: CAISPIGLAVETQYF.

This chain connects TRBV5-5 to TRBJ1-6; 9 bases line up with TRBD1. Looked up from germline, CDR1 is SGHKS and CDR2 is YYEKEE (reference sequence). J gave up 12 bases and V 4 bases, and 5 bases lay outside the gene matches. CDR3 size: 13 residues. CDR3 coding DNA: TGTGCCAGCAGCCGGGACAGGGTCGGACCCCTCCACTTT. This translates into CASSRDRVGPLHF.

This chain joins TRBV10-3 and TRBJ2-3; 8 bases are a match to TRBD2. The CDR3 length is 16 residues. The J segment lost 4 bases and the V segment lost 0 bases, leaving 6 bases of the junction unmatched. The germline V gene has CDR1 ENHRY and CDR2 SYGVKD. The CDR3 protein is CAISESSGRGPDTQYF. Here the CDR3 DNA reads TGTGCCATCAGTGAGTCCAGCGGGAGAGGCCCAGATACGCAGTATTTT.

This clonotype was seen ten or more times. J is TRBJ1-3 and V is TRBV5-5; perhaps TRBD1 as D (6 bases). The length of the CDR3 is 16 residues. Trimming took 1 base from V and 0 from J, leaving 11 bases between them. Germline CDR1 reads SGHKS; CDR2 reads YYEKEE (reference sequence). This chain's CDR3 is CASSLPTGNSGNTIYF. The DNA of the CDR3 is TGTGCCAGCAGCTTGCCGACAGGCAACTCTGGAAACACCATATATTTT.

About this clonotype: A much larger clone differs from this one at a single base, so this may be a read error. This chain links TRBV7-9 with TRBJ2-5; possible D gene TRBD1, 7 bases. The CDR3 has 14 amino acids. Germline V gives CDR1 SEHNR, CDR2 FQNEAQ (reference sequence). The chain's CDR3 is CASSPQGGAQTQHF. The CDR3 DNA reads as TGTGCCAGCAGCCCCCAGGGGGGCGCCCAAACCCAGCACTTC.

The chain joins TRBV10-3 to TRBJ1-2, with 8 positions matching TRBD1. Germline trimming cut 10 bases from V and 6 bases from J; bases unmatched to any gene: 13. This CDR3 is built from 14 residues. In germline, CDR1 is ENHRY, CDR2 SYGVKD. CDR3 amino acids: CASSSSGTGNGYTF. CDR3 DNA: TGTGCCAGCAGCTCGTCCGGGACAGGCAATGGCTACACCTTC.

Written as DNA, the CDR3 is TGCAGCGTTGAGATCCTTAACTATGGCTACACCTTC. This translates into CSVEILNYGYTF. This chain connects TRBV29-1 to TRBJ1-2; D is unresolved. Germline CDR1 is SQVTM and CDR2 is ANQGSEA. CDR3 length: 12 residues. Trimming cost V 3 bases and J 1 base, with 6 bases left between them.

In nucleotides, the CDR3 is TGCAGTGCTAGGGCTGTGAACACCGGGGAGCTGTTTTTT. This gives the protein CSARAVNTGELFF. This chain joins TRBV20-1 and TRBJ2-2; D remains ambiguous. Germline V gene lookup returns CDR1 DFQATT and CDR2 SNEGSKA (reference sequence). The CDR3 covers 13 residues. Deletions cut 3 bases from V and 1 base from J, with 6 bases between.

CDR3 amino acids: CSVSFSVSEGYTF. CDR3 nucleotide sequence: TGCAGCGTTTCTTTTTCGGTGTCGGAAGGCTACACCTTC. The V gene is TRBV29-1, the J gene TRBJ1-2; D call uncertain. Trimming stripped 5 bases from V and 8 bases from J, with 18 bases between. Germline V lookup: CDR1 SQVTM, CDR2 ANQGSEA. This CDR3 is 13 amino acids long.

This clonotype was observed a single time. J is TRBJ1-5 and V is TRBV20-1, with D maybe TRBD1 (5 bases). The CDR3 length is 16 residues. Trimming left V 0 bases short and J 7 bases short, with 19 bases between. Germline V gene data show CDR1 as DFQATT and CDR2 as SNEGSKA (reference sequence). CDR3 sequence: CSARDLGTAVEQPQHF. In DNA, the CDR3 is TGCAGTGCTAGAGATCTGGGGACGGCGGTAGAGCAGCCCCAGCATTTT.

As for this clonotype: A much larger clone is a single base away; this may be a read error. This rearrangement joins TRBV6-1 to TRBJ2-7, with D possibly being TRBD1 or TRBD2 (5 bases each). Germline CDR1 reads MNHNS; CDR2 reads SASEGT. The CDR3 length is 15 residues. As DNA, the CDR3 is TGTGCCAGTAACCTGGATGGGGGATTTACCTACGGGCAGTACTTC. It encodes CASNLDGGFTYGQYF.

This clonotype was detected many times. V and J are TRBV5-1 and TRBJ1-4; D gene unclear. The CDR3 covers 13 residues. With 4 bases removed from V and 8 bases from J, the gap between germline ends came to 12 bases. Germline V lookup: CDR1 SGHRS, CDR2 YFSETQ. CDR3 residues: CASSPGIGEKLFF. As DNA, the CDR3 is TGCGCCAGCAGCCCGGGAATCGGCGAAAAACTGTTTTTT.

In this sample, this clonotype turned up many times. This chain links TRBV25-1 with TRBJ2-3, with TRBD2 as a possible D gene (9 bases). V shed 4 bases and J shed 5 bases, with 28 bases lying between them. CDR3 length: 19 residues. Germline values: CDR1 MGHDK, CDR2 SYGVNS. The CDR3 coding sequence is TGTGCCAGCAGTGGAGGGACAGGAAAAAGGCGGGGGGGAAGAGATACGCAGTATTTT. It translates to CASSGGTGKRRGGRDTQYF.

This chain uses TRBV19 with TRBJ1-2; 9 nucleotides align to TRBD1. V gave up 6 bases and J gave up 12 bases; unmatched junction bases: 11. CDR1 and CDR2 (germline): LNHDA, SQIVND (reference sequence). CDR3 size: 13 residues. This chain's CDR3 is CASRDPGQGGDTF. As DNA, the CDR3 is TGTGCCAGTAGGGACCCGGGACAGGGAGGCGACACCTTC. The whole variable domain, filled in from reference TRBV19 and TRBJ1-2, reads DGGITQSPKYLFRKEGQNVTLSCEQNLNHDAMYWYRQDPGQGLRLIYYSQIVNDFQKGDIAEGYSVSREKKESFPLTVTSAQKNPTAFYLCASRDPGQGGDTFGSGTRLTVV.

Many counts were recorded for this clonotype. This rearrangement joins TRBV12-3 or TRBV12-4 to TRBJ2-3; D remains ambiguous. Trimming left V 1 base short and J 11 bases short, with 10 bases between. The CDR3 has 12 amino acids. The CDR3 loop reads CASSLDSLMQYF. CDR3 sequence (DNA): TGTGCCAGCAGTTTAGACTCCTTGATGCAGTATTTT.

V usage is TRBV3-1 and J usage is TRBJ2-7, with TRBD2 matching over 8 bases. Germline trimming cut 0 bases from V and 4 bases from J; bases unmatched to any gene: 8. This CDR3 has 16 residues. Germline CDR1 and CDR2: LGHDT and YNNKEL (reference sequence). The CDR3 loop reads CASSQDRAGGTYEQYF. In DNA, the CDR3 is TGTGCCAGCAGCCAAGATCGGGCGGGAGGAACGTACGAGCAGTACTTC.

This clonotype has just a few counts. The chain has TRBV29-1 and TRBJ1-2, with D possibly being TRBD1 (5 bases). The germline gives CDR1 SQVTM, CDR2 ANQGSEA. The ends were cut back, 3 bases at V and 8 bases at J, with 16 bases in the middle. This CDR3 is 13 amino acids long. CDR3 nucleotide sequence: TGCAGCGTTGACACGCAGGGTACGGGCGGCTACACCTTC. Protein: CSVDTQGTGGYTF. The entire variable domain, with the rest obtained from reference TRBV29-1 and TRBJ1-2, is as follows: SAVISQKPSRDICQRGTSLTIQCQVDSQVTMMFWYRQQPGQSLTLIATANQGSEATYESGFVIDKFPISRPNLTFSTLTVSNMSPEDSSIYLCSVDTQGTGGYTFGSGTRLTVV.